The next 22 T cell receptor beta chains were all read from a single sample in a study of cytomegalovirus exposure and HLA in healthy donors. Researchers ran the PCR with 60 Vbeta and 13 Jbeta primers. Profiled with immunoSEQ multiplex PCR; TCRdb holds only in-frame clones, not every one. The sample includes about 120,000 clones, 17% of them seen just once. The sample was PBMCs. Receptors were obtained from a female donor in good health and CMV-seropositive.

This clone was detected a few times. The rearrangement uses TRBV6-5 and TRBJ2-7, with TRBD2 as a possible D gene (6 bases). The CDR3 is 14 amino acids. Germline V gene lookup returns CDR1 MNHEY and CDR2 SVGAGI. V lost 2 bases to trimming and J lost 2 bases, with 10 bases between them. The CDR3 is CASSYGRGPYEQYF. The CDR3 DNA is TGTGCCAGCAGTTACGGGCGGGGCCCCTACGAGCAGTACTTC.

Only a few counts were recorded for this clone. The rearrangement links TRBV6-1 to TRBJ2-7; 8 positions agree with TRBD1. This CDR3 has 14 residues. CDR1 and CDR2 (germline): MNHNS, SASEGT. V shed 8 bases, J shed 0 bases, and the junction held 6 bases outside the gene matches. CDR3 coding DNA: TGTGCCAGCTCGGGACAGGCGTCCTCCTACGAGCAGTACTTC. It codes for CASSGQASSYEQYF.

The chain joins TRBV6-5 to TRBJ2-7; 9 nucleotides match TRBD1. The trim removed 2 bases at V and 2 bases at J, leaving 7 bases unmatched. CDR3 size: 16 residues. Germline V gene data show CDR1 as MNHEY and CDR2 as SVGAGI. Here the CDR3 reads CASSYAGQGDPYEQYF. For the CDR3, the DNA is TGTGCCAGCAGTTACGCGGGACAGGGTGACCCCTACGAGCAGTACTTC.

This clone has a handful of counts. The gene calls are TRBV4-2 and TRBJ1-1; 11 positions agree with TRBD1. J lost 4 bases, V lost 2 bases, and 3 bases had no gene match. Per germline, CDR1 LGHNA and CDR2 YNFKEQ. This CDR3 is built from 15 residues. The CDR3 spells CASSQRDRGGTEAFF. The CDR3 DNA sequence: TGTGCCAGCAGCCAAAGGGACAGGGGGGGCACTGAAGCTTTCTTT.

The V and J genes are TRBV7-8 and TRBJ2-7; TRBD2 matches at 8 bases. The V and J ends lost 5 bases and 9 bases, in that order; junction bases with no gene match: 12. Germline CDR1 reads SGHVS; CDR2 reads FQNEAQ. This CDR3 comprises 14 residues. The CDR3 is CASSQRPAGVVQYF. The CDR3 bases are TGTGCCAGCAGCCAACGGCCAGCGGGAGTCGTGCAGTACTTC.

The chain is built from TRBV9 and TRBJ1-1; 7 bases are shared with TRBD1. Germline loops: CDR1 SGDLS, CDR2 YYNGEE. The CDR3 extends over 15 amino acids. V trimming: 3 bases; J trimming: 4 bases; junction bases outside the gene matches: 9. In DNA, the CDR3 is TGTGCCAGCAGCGGTGGACAGGCGGTTTTCACTGAAGCTTTCTTT. It yields the protein CASSGGQAVFTEAFF.

This clone was seen a handful of times. The V and J genes are TRBV6-5 and TRBJ1-5, with 7 bases that match TRBD1. The CDR3 is 13 residues long. CDR1 is MNHEY, CDR2 SVGAGI, per germline. The V and J ends lost 5 bases and 4 bases, in that order; junction bases with no gene match: 2. In DNA, the CDR3 is TGTGCCAGCAGTCGACAGGGAAATCAGCCCCAGCATTTT. Protein: CASSRQGNQPQHF.

The V call is TRBV6-5, the J call TRBJ1-1, with TRBD1 identical over 9 bases. V gave up 5 bases and J gave up 9 bases; unmatched junction bases: 7. CDR1 and CDR2 from the germline V gene are MNHEY and SVGAGI. The CDR3 runs to 13 residues. This CDR3 is CASSRQGTGKAFF. The DNA for the CDR3 is TGTGCCAGCAGTCGCCAGGGGACAGGGAAAGCTTTCTTT.

This clone was detected only a few times. The chain recombines TRBV29-1 with TRBJ1-2; a possible D gene is TRBD1 (6 bases). Trimming pared 7 bases from V and 2 bases from J, leaving 11 bases between. Germline-derived CDR1 and CDR2 are SQVTM and ANQGSEA. The CDR3 contains 12 residues. The CDR3 is CSAAGQNYGYTF. DNA of the CDR3: TGCAGCGCTGCTGGACAGAACTATGGCTACACCTTC.

This clone turned up a few times. The chain uses TRBV5-1 and TRBJ2-3; 8 bases agree with TRBD2. Trimming at V came to 4 bases and at J to 1 base, leaving 14 bases not matched to a gene. Per the germline V gene, CDR1 is SGHRS and CDR2 is YFSETQ. This CDR3 has 18 residues. This chain's CDR3 is CASSPSRYSGTGTDTQYF. The CDR3 coding sequence is TGCGCCAGCAGCCCGAGTCGGTATAGCGGGACTGGCACAGATACGCAGTATTTT.

The J gene is TRBJ2-1, the V gene TRBV4-2, with 12 bases identical to TRBD2. Trimming removed 0 bases from V and 10 bases from J; junction bases left unmatched: 10. The germline CDR1 and CDR2 sequences are LGHNA and YNFKEQ. This CDR3 is 17 amino acids long. The CDR3 sequence: CASSQDRAGLAGGEQFF. The CDR3 DNA sequence: TGTGCCAGCAGCCAAGATCGTGCGGGTCTAGCGGGAGGGGAGCAGTTCTTC.

The rearrangement joins TRBV11-1 to TRBJ2-4, with 10 positions matching TRBD2. V lost 4 bases and J lost 1; bases outside the gene matches: 1. Looked up from germline, CDR1 is SGHAT and CDR2 is FQDESV (reference sequence). The CDR3 totals 15 residues. The CDR3 loop reads CASSSAGGAKNIQYF. The CDR3 DNA reads TGTGCCAGCAGCTCAGCGGGGGGGGCCAAAAACATTCAGTACTTC. Using reference TRBV11-1 and TRBJ2-4 for the parts outside the CDR3, the full variable domain is EAEVAQSPRYKITEKSQAVAFWCDPISGHATLYWYRQILGQGPELLVQFQDESVVDDSQLPKDRFSAERLKGVDSTLKIQPAELGDSAMYLCASSSAGGAKNIQYFGAGTRLSVL.

The CDR3 DNA sequence: TGCGCCAGCAGCTTCACCGGGACTAGCGGGGAGACCCAGTACTTC. Its protein product is CASSFTGTSGETQYF. The chain combines TRBV5-1 with TRBJ2-5; TRBD2 aligns across 12 bases. CDR3 size: 15 residues. Per germline, CDR1 SGHRS and CDR2 YFSETQ. The trim removed 2 bases at V and 5 bases at J, leaving 4 bases unmatched. Full variable domain (remainder filled in from reference TRBV5-1 and TRBJ2-5): KAGVTQTPRYLIKTRGQQVTLSCSPISGHRSVSWYQQTPGQGLQFLFEYFSETQRNKGNFPGRFSGRQFSNSRSEMNVSTLELGDSALYLCASSFTGTSGETQYFGPGTRLLVL.

This clone appeared a few times. This sequence joins TRBV7-2 and TRBJ2-5; 12 bases map to TRBD1. The CDR3 consists of 15 residues. The germline gives CDR1 SGHTA, CDR2 FQGNSA. Trimming removed 5 bases from V and 5 bases from J; junction bases left unmatched: 6. CDR3 region: CASSLGQGAVETQYF. CDR3 in DNA: TGTGCCAGCAGCCTGGGACAGGGGGCGGTGGAGACCCAGTACTTC. Full variable domain (missing parts from reference TRBV7-2 and TRBJ2-5): GAGVSQSPSNKVTEKGKDVELRCDPISGHTALYWYRQSLGQGLEFLIYFQGNSAPDKSGLPSDRFSAERTGGSVSTLTIQRTQQEDSAVYLCASSLGQGAVETQYFGPGTRLLVL.

The genes are TRBV15 and TRBJ1-1; no clear D. This CDR3 region has 13 residues. Germline V gene lookup returns CDR1 LNHNV and CDR2 YYDKDF (reference sequence). Trimming left V 2 bases short and J 8 bases short, with 12 bases between. CDR3 bases: TGTGCCACCAGCAGACAATCGGAGTCGGAAGCTTTCTTT. Protein: CATSRQSESEAFF.

This clone was picked up a small number of times. This rearrangement joins TRBV5-1 to TRBJ2-1; 12 bases match TRBD2. The CDR3 runs to 16 residues. Looked up from germline, CDR1 is SGHRS and CDR2 is YFSETQ. The J segment lost 8 bases and the V segment lost 4 bases, leaving 10 bases of the junction unmatched. The CDR3 spells CASSLATSGSPHEQFF. In DNA form, the CDR3 reads TGCGCCAGCAGCCTAGCGACTAGCGGGAGTCCCCATGAGCAGTTCTTC.

This clone appeared a few times. This rearrangement joins TRBV6-1 to TRBJ1-2; no clear D. Trimming took off 2 bases at V and 2 bases at J, with 6 bases between the two ends. Germline CDR1 and CDR2: MNHNS and SASEGT. The CDR3 loop spans 13 amino acids. CDR3 sequence reads: CASSETLNYGYTF. The DNA for the CDR3 is TGTGCCAGCAGTGAAACTTTAAACTATGGCTACACCTTC.

This clone was seen a few times. The chain couples TRBV5-1 to TRBJ1-2, with D perhaps matching TRBD1 (5 bases). Germline CDR1 SGHRS, CDR2 YFSETQ. CDR3 length: 14 residues. The V end lost 0 bases, the J end lost 7 bases, and 13 bases lay between the germline ends. DNA for the CDR3: TGCGCCAGCAGCTTGGTTCGGGGGGGTGGTGGCTACACCTTC. This encodes CASSLVRGGGGYTF. Drawing the rest from reference TRBV5-1 and TRBJ1-2, the complete variable domain is KAGVTQTPRYLIKTRGQQVTLSCSPISGHRSVSWYQQTPGQGLQFLFEYFSETQRNKGNFPGRFSGRQFSNSRSEMNVSTLELGDSALYLCASSLVRGGGGYTFGSGTRLTVV.

The chain is built from TRBV5-1 and TRBJ2-5; possible D gene TRBD1, 6 bases. Germline V gene lookup returns CDR1 SGHRS and CDR2 YFSETQ. The CDR3 has 16 amino acids. V was clipped by 3 bases and J by 3 bases, with 18 bases between them. DNA for the CDR3: TGCGCCAGCAGCTCAATGACAGGTAGTGAAAAAGAGACCCAGTACTTC. This codes for CASSSMTGSEKETQYF. Combining the CDR3 with reference TRBV5-1 and TRBJ2-5 gives the whole variable domain KAGVTQTPRYLIKTRGQQVTLSCSPISGHRSVSWYQQTPGQGLQFLFEYFSETQRNKGNFPGRFSGRQFSNSRSEMNVSTLELGDSALYLCASSSMTGSEKETQYFGPGTRLLVL.

In its sample, this clone was seen a few times. The chain recombines TRBV9 with TRBJ2-1; weak D call: TRBD2 (5 bases). V dropped 0 bases and J dropped 2 bases, with 12 bases sitting between them. CDR1 SGDLS and CDR2 YYNGEE come from the germline V gene. The CDR3 runs to 16 residues. The CDR3 nucleotides are TGTGCCAGCAGCGTAGGGCTAGCCGAAACCTACAATGAGCAGTTCTTC. Amino acids: CASSVGLAETYNEQFF. The full variable domain, in which reference TRBV9 and TRBJ2-1 provide the parts outside the CDR3, is DSGVTQTPKHLITATGQRVTLRCSPRSGDLSVYWYQQSLDQGLQFLIQYYNGEERAKGNILERFSAQQFPDLHSELNLSSLELGDSALYFCASSVGLAETYNEQFFGPGTRLTVL.

V and J are TRBV2 and TRBJ1-5, with unresolved D. V lost 0 bases and J lost 10, with 10 bases in between. The CDR3 loop spans 13 amino acids. The V gene's germline CDR1 is SNHLY and CDR2 FYNNEI. In nucleotides, the CDR3 is TGTGCCAGCAGTGAAGCGGGCTTTAAACCCCAGCATTTT. This translates into CASSEAGFKPQHF.

This chain uses TRBV7-9 with TRBJ1-4; unclear D gene. The V end lost 5 bases, the J end lost 2 bases, and 15 bases lay between the germline ends. The germline V gene has CDR1 SEHNR and CDR2 FQNEAQ (reference sequence). There are 16 residues in the CDR3. CDR3: CASSDQGGRTNEKLFF. In nucleotides, the CDR3 is TGTGCCAGCAGCGACCAAGGCGGGCGGACTAATGAAAAACTGTTTTTT. Drawing the rest from reference TRBV7-9 and TRBJ1-4, the complete variable domain is DTGVSQNPRHKITKRGQNVTFRCDPISEHNRLYWYRQTLGQGPEFLTYFQNEAQLEKSRLLSDRFSAERPKGSFSTLEIQRTEQGDSAMYLCASSDQGGRTNEKLFFGSGTQLSVL.